The clone carrying this TCR beta chain was found once. Its antigen is currently unknown. With a J-beta primer mix and a sample-barcoded 5' primer, a second PCR ran 7 to 11 cycles. TCRdb reprocessed the 5' RACE reads via MiXCR and lists one record per CDR3 protein. This sample carries 1.5 million to 2 million distinct CDR3 sequences, more than 35% of them seen once, and the ten largest clones take more than 20%. This entry comes from a study of blood T cells in healthy people across ages. Points from the study as a whole: Unsorted PBMC input precluded a conclusive naive versus antigen-experienced comparison.

The sequence was obtained from a human donor in good health. Input material: blood.

The DNA of the CDR3 is TGTGCCAGCAGCTCATACAGGGAAGGGGGTGAAGCTTTCTTT. Translation gives CASSSYREGGEAFF. J is TRBJ1-1 and V is TRBV7-2, with a tentative D call TRBD1 (6 bases). Germline CDR1 and CDR2: SGHTA and FQGNSA. There are 14 residues in the CDR3. Trimming stripped 4 bases from V and 7 bases from J, with 16 bases between.